The 20 T cell receptor beta chains listed next were all sequenced from one sample in a study of cytomegalovirus exposure and HLA in healthy donors. Amplification used 60 Vbeta primers and 13 Jbeta primers. Assay: immunoSEQ multiplex PCR; the TCRdb copy retains only in-frame clones and omits some. The repertoire holds some 150,000 clones, with roughly 80% as singletons. The sequencing sample was made of PBMCs. The receptors derive from a female donor in good health and CMV-seronegative.

This rearrangement joins TRBV6-5 to TRBJ1-2, with 7 bases identical to TRBD1. This CDR3 region has 14 residues. CDR1 and CDR2 (germline): MNHEY, SVGAGI. The J segment lost 1 base and the V segment lost 5 bases, leaving 4 bases of the junction unmatched. This chain's CDR3 is CASSEQGDNYGYTF. The CDR3 DNA follows: TGTGCCAGCAGTGAGCAGGGGGATAACTATGGCTACACCTTC.

This clone was picked up a small number of times. One end of the junction varies from germline; a read error may be responsible. This rearrangement joins TRBV2 to TRBJ1-1; 12 nucleotides align to TRBD1. The CDR3 consists of 16 residues. CDR1 is SNHLY, CDR2 FYNNEI, per germline. CDR3 sequence: CASTLGQGALKTEAFF. DNA of the CDR3: TGTGCCAGCACCTTGGGACAGGGGGCTTTGAAAACTGAAGCTTTCTTT.

V gene TRBV19 combines with J gene TRBJ2-7; the match to TRBD1 covers 11 bases. CDR1 is LNHDA, CDR2 SQIVND, per germline (reference sequence). There are 15 residues in the CDR3. V lost 4 bases, J lost 6 bases, and 8 bases stayed unmatched. This CDR3 reads CASSRRGQGAGEQYF. The CDR3 DNA is TGTGCCAGTAGTAGGAGAGGACAGGGGGCCGGCGAGCAGTACTTC.

V gene TRBV5-4 combines with J gene TRBJ2-5; 10 bases match TRBD2. After removal of 4 bases from V and 3 bases from J, the junction contained 9 bases not matched to a gene. The CDR3 is 16 amino acids. The germline CDR1 and CDR2 sequences are SGHNT and YYREEE (reference sequence). CDR3 residues: CASSVAGLAGEETQYF. CDR3 DNA sequence: TGTGCCAGCAGCGTAGCGGGGCTAGCGGGAGAAGAGACCCAGTACTTC.

A single count supports this clone. J is TRBJ2-2 and V is TRBV19; 12 nucleotides agree with TRBD2. This CDR3 contains 18 residues. Germline trimming cut 5 bases from V and 6 bases from J; bases unmatched to any gene: 13. The germline V gene has CDR1 LNHDA and CDR2 SQIVND (reference sequence). CDR3 region: CASSPLAGGPSGAGELFF. In DNA, the CDR3 is TGTGCCAGTAGTCCCCTAGCGGGGGGGCCGAGTGGGGCCGGGGAGCTGTTTTTT.

The chain employs TRBV9 and TRBJ1-1; D unresolved. This CDR3 has 16 amino acids. Germline lookup yields CDR1 SGDLS and CDR2 YYNGEE. V lost 4 bases to trimming and J lost 0 bases, with 16 bases between them. The CDR3 nucleotides are TGTGCCAGCAGCCCCCCCGAGGAGACCTTGAACACTGAAGCTTTCTTT. Amino acid sequence: CASSPPEETLNTEAFF.

The DNA of the CDR3 is TGTGCCAGCAGCTTAGAGGTGCGGAATGAGCAGTTCTTC. Translated, it gives CASSLEVRNEQFF. This chain links TRBV7-9 with TRBJ2-1; D is undetermined. V gave up 1 base and J gave up 7 bases, with 8 bases separating them. Germline loops: CDR1 SEHNR, CDR2 FQNEAQ (reference sequence). There are 13 residues in the CDR3.

Worth noting for this clone: At the DNA level, this CDR3 is encoded by other sequences in the same sample as well. The gene calls are TRBV18 and TRBJ2-5; a possible D gene is TRBD1 (6 bases). The V gene's germline CDR1 is KGHSH and CDR2 LQKENI. The CDR3 length is 16 residues. The germline V and J ends were trimmed by 3 bases and 5 bases, with 19 bases remaining between them. In DNA form, the CDR3 reads TGTGCCAGCTCACCGAGAGGGGGACGTATTCAGGAGACCCAGTACTTC. Encoded protein: CASSPRGGRIQETQYF.

The chain combines TRBV2 with TRBJ2-1; 11 bases line up with TRBD2. Trimming removed 4 bases from V and 10 bases from J; junction bases left unmatched: 6. This CDR3 region has 14 residues. Germline V lookup: CDR1 SNHLY, CDR2 FYNNEI. CDR3 in DNA: TGTGCCAGCAGTGTTAGCGGGGGGGCCTGGGAGCAGTTCTTC. Residues: CASSVSGGAWEQFF.

V gene TRBV11-2 combines with J gene TRBJ1-2; D not certain. V was cut by 4 bases and J by 0 bases, with 12 bases left in between. This CDR3 spans 15 amino acids. Germline V gene data show CDR1 as SGHAT and CDR2 as FQNNGV. The CDR3 reads CASSSRLEANYGYTF. The CDR3 DNA sequence: TGTGCCAGCAGCTCCCGCCTGGAGGCTAACTATGGCTACACCTTC.

This clone has a single count. V and J are TRBV6-1 and TRBJ1-2; tentatively, D is TRBD1 (6 bases). The V end lost 2 bases, the J end lost 5 bases, and 15 bases lay between the germline ends. This CDR3 is 15 amino acids long. CDR1 is MNHNS and CDR2 is SASEGT in the germline V gene. This chain's CDR3 is CASSEQTGTPYGYTF. CDR3 nucleotides: TGTGCCAGCAGTGAACAGACGGGGACACCGTATGGCTACACCTTC.

The rearrangement joins TRBV6-1 to TRBJ2-3; 11 nucleotides agree with TRBD2. This CDR3 is 18 amino acids long. Germline V CDR1 and CDR2: MNHNS, SASEGT. Trimming removed 3 bases from V and 6 bases from J; junction bases left unmatched: 14. The CDR3 loop is CASSERGLAGGPRDTQYF. The CDR3 DNA reads TGTGCCAGCAGTGAGAGGGGTCTAGCGGGGGGCCCCCGGGATACGCAGTATTTT.

The chain joins TRBV29-1 to TRBJ2-3; D is ambiguous. The CDR3 runs to 13 residues. V was cut by 2 bases and J by 8 bases, with 14 bases left in between. Per the germline V gene, CDR1 is SQVTM and CDR2 is ANQGSEA. The CDR3 loop reads CSVERDLDFTQYF. CDR3 bases: TGCAGCGTTGAAAGAGACTTAGACTTTACGCAGTATTTT.

The V gene is TRBV18, the J gene TRBJ1-4; TRBD1 matches 8 bases. This CDR3 region has 17 residues. With V trimmed by 2 bases and J by 8 bases, 13 bases remained unmatched. CDR1 KGHSH and CDR2 LQKENI come from the germline V gene. In nucleotides, the CDR3 is TGTGCCAGCTCACCAGTGTTAAAGACAGGGGAGGAGGAAAAACTGTTTTTT. This codes for CASSPVLKTGEEEKLFF. Based on the CDR3 plus reference TRBV18 and TRBJ1-4, the full variable domain is NAGVMQNPRHLVRRRGQEARLRCSPMKGHSHVYWYRQLPEEGLKFMVYLQKENIIDESGMPKERFSAEFPKEGPSILRIQQVVRGDSAAYFCASSPVLKTGEEEKLFFGSGTQLSVL.

A single count supports this clone. The chain links TRBV6-5 to TRBJ2-7, with 8 bases fitting TRBD1. CDR1 MNHEY and CDR2 SVGAGI come from the germline V gene. The CDR3 is 14 amino acids. V was pared by 11 bases and J by 4 bases, with 13 bases of the junction left unmatched. The CDR3 reads CASGQAGGNYEQYF. In nucleotides, the CDR3 is TGTGCCTCGGGCCAGGCAGGGGGCAATTACGAGCAGTACTTC.

The rearrangement uses TRBV2 and TRBJ2-2; a weak D match, TRBD1 (6 bases). Germline lookup yields CDR1 SNHLY and CDR2 FYNNEI. The CDR3 contains 16 residues. Trimming shortened V by 2 bases and J by 0 bases, and 10 bases separated the two germline ends. The CDR3 bases are TGTGCCAGCAGTGAACAGGGGACGGCGAACACCGGGGAGCTGTTTTTT. Amino acids: CASSEQGTANTGELFF.

The chain uses TRBV19 and TRBJ1-5; 8 bases are a match to TRBD1. Losses at the gene ends were 10 bases for V and 4 bases for J; bases not matched to a gene: 6. CDR1 LNHDA and CDR2 SQIVND come from the germline V gene (reference sequence). This CDR3 has 13 residues. CDR3 in amino acids: CAIRGQANQPQHF. Here the CDR3 DNA reads TGTGCCATCAGGGGGCAGGCTAATCAGCCCCAGCATTTT.

This clone was counted once. The rearrangement links TRBV5-1 to TRBJ2-1; TRBD2 matches 14 bases. The CDR3 covers 16 residues. CDR1 is SGHRS, CDR2 YFSETQ, per germline. Losses at the gene ends were 7 bases for V and 1 base for J; bases not matched to a gene: 4. In DNA form, the CDR3 reads TGCGCCAGCGGGACTAGCGGGGGTGCATCCTACAATGAGCAGTTCTTC. Protein: CASGTSGGASYNEQFF.

The chain joins TRBV29-1 to TRBJ2-2, with a tentative D call TRBD2 (6 bases). The CDR3 contains 14 residues. The V end lost 6 bases, the J end lost 4 bases, and 15 bases lay between the germline ends. CDR1 is SQVTM and CDR2 is ANQGSEA in the germline V gene. For the CDR3, the DNA is TGCAGCGTCGTCAGCGGGTCCTTCACCGGGGAGCTGTTTTTT. Encoded protein: CSVVSGSFTGELFF.

This clone has just a few counts. The chain recombines TRBV9 with TRBJ2-3; D remains ambiguous. Germline CDR1 SGDLS, CDR2 YYNGEE. V was clipped by 6 bases and J by 6 bases, with 8 bases between them. This CDR3 contains 11 residues. Here the CDR3 reads CASTREDTQYF. For the CDR3, the DNA is TGTGCCAGCACGCGCGAGGATACGCAGTATTTT.